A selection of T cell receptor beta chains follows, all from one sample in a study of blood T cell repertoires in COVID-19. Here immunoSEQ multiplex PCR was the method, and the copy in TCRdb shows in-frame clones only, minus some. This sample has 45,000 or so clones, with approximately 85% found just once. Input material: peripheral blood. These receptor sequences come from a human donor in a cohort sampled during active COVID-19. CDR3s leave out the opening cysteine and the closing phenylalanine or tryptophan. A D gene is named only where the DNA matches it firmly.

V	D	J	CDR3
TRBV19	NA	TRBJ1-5	ASSGGSVSNQPQH
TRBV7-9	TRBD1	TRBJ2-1	ASRGLALGQF
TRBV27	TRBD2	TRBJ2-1	ASTGGSHEQF
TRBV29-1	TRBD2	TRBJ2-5	SGGEGAMETQY
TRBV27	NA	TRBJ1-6	ATRGGIRNSPLH
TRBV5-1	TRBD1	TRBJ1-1	ASSSGTGADTEAF
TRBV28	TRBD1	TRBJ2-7	ASSFVGQGAYEQY
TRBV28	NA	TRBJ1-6	ASGRGSYNSPLH
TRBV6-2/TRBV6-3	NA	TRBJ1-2	ASSIDRHHYGYT
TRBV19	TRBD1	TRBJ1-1	ASSILGTGGTEAF
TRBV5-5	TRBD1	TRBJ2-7	ASSAGTGGYEQY
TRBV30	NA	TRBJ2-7	AWRVGGKSSYEQY
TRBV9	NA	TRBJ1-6	ASSVDGTYNSPLH
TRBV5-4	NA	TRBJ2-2	ASSFGGGHWNPGELF
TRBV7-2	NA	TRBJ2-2	ASSFPTTRGELF
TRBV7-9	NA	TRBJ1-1	ASRSRSQKESAEAF
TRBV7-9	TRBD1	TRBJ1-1	ASSLGLTGGAGTEAF
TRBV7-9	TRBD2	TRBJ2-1	ASRTSGSSYNEQF
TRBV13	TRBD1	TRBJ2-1	ASSSGTGGFSEQF
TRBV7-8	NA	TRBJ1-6	ASSLSSALH
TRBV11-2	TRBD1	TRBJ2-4	ASSFGQGEKNIQY
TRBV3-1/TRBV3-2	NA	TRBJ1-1	ASSSLGAARGRTEAF
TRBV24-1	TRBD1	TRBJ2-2	ATSAPTGGGELF
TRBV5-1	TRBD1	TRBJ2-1	ASSPGQGRANEQF
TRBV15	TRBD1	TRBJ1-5	ATSSSDRGTHQPQH
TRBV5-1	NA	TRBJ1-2	ASSLGLSLFYGYT
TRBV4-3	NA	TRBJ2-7	ASSQDKGEPYEQY
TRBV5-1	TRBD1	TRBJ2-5	ASSFDRGETQY
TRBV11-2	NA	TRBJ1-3	ASRHVRGTGNTIY
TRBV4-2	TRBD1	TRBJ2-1	ASSQTDRSSYNEQF
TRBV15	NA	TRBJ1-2	ATSRDPGWGYT
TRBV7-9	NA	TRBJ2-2	ASSFSQMRGELF
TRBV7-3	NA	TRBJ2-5	ASPSTANGETQY
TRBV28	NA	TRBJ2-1	ASPGPENNEQF
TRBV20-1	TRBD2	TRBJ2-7	SASTSGRARGGEQY
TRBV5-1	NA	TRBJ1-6	ASSTGRDNSPLH
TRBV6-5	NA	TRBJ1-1	ASSYVQGNTEAF
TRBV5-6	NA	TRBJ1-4	ASSPRWGGGNEKLF
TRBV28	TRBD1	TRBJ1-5	ASRAGQGGQPQH
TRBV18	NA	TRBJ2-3	ASSPRIMGEAQY
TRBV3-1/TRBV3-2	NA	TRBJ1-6	ASSQVVQSNSPLH
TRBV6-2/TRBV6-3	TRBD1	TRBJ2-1	ASSSGTGLIDEQF
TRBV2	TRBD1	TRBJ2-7	ASRGQGGHEQY
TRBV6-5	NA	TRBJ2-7	ASSTGLYYEQY
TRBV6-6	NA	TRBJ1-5	ASSRGAGIGNQPQH